These 12 T cell receptor beta chains were sequenced from one sample in a study of T-cell reconstitution after alpha-beta-depleted transplantation in children. Preparation of the TCRbeta library involved a method that used unique molecular identifiers. One entry per CDR3 protein results from TCRdb running MiXCR on the PCR reads. The sample lists just over 950,000 distinct CDR3 sequences, under 30% occurring once. This material consisted of PBMCs, mostly from graft donor cells, taken 360 days after TCRalphabeta/CD19-depleted stem cell transplant. These receptors came from a boy under two years old who had a stem cell transplant for SCID, so the T cells may come from the graft donor.

This clonotype was observed a handful of times. V and J are TRBV7-9 and TRBJ2-1; D not certain. V lost 4 bases and J 8 bases, leaving 9 bases between the germline ends. This CDR3 is 12 amino acids long. Germline loops: CDR1 SEHNR, CDR2 FQNEAQ (reference sequence). In DNA, the CDR3 is TGTGCCAGCAGCTCCGTGTGGCATGAGCAGTTCTTC. Translation: CASSSVWHEQFF.

The rearrangement links TRBV12-3 or TRBV12-4 to TRBJ2-7; tentatively, D is TRBD2 (6 bases). The CDR3 has 13 residues. The V end lost 5 bases, the J end lost 2 bases, and 10 bases lay between the germline ends. CDR3 in amino acids: CASSTGGPYEQYF. The CDR3 bases are TGTGCCAGCAGTACTGGAGGGCCCTACGAGCAGTACTTC.

This clonotype was found a few times. The chain recombines TRBV25-1 with TRBJ2-1; TRBD2 agrees at 10 bases. The CDR3 contains 18 residues. Germline lookup yields CDR1 MGHDK and CDR2 SYGVNS. V lost 0 bases and J lost 0; bases outside the gene matches: 5. Here the CDR3 DNA reads TGTGCCAGCAGTGAATATAGCGGGGGGTCGAGCTCCTACAATGAGCAGTTCTTC. Its translation is CASSEYSGGSSSYNEQFF.

This chain links TRBV20-1 with TRBJ2-5; 12 positions match TRBD2. CDR3 length: 16 amino acids. V was pared by 5 bases and J by 5 bases, with 12 bases of the junction left unmatched. Germline CDR1 DFQATT, CDR2 SNEGSKA (reference sequence). The chain's CDR3 is CSAPTRLAGGRETQYF. Here the CDR3 DNA reads TGCAGTGCTCCTACCAGGCTAGCGGGGGGGCGGGAGACCCAGTACTTC.

V usage is TRBV7-8 and J usage is TRBJ1-1; D is uncertain. The CDR3 is 17 residues long. Trimming shortened V by 5 bases and J by 0 bases, and 19 bases separated the two germline ends. Germline CDR1 and CDR2: SGHVS and FQNEAQ. CDR3 nucleotide sequence: TGTGCCAGCAGCCGAGGACCGCGCAGTAGTCTGAACACTGAAGCTTTCTTT. Translated: CASSRGPRSSLNTEAFF.

The chain uses TRBV28 and TRBJ2-1; no definite D call. This CDR3 has 14 residues. Trimming shortened V by 10 bases and J by 0 bases, and 13 bases separated the two germline ends. Germline V CDR1 and CDR2: MDHEN, SYDVKM. CDR3 sequence reads: CAIAPPSSYNEQFF. CDR3 coding DNA: TGTGCCATTGCGCCTCCGAGCTCCTACAATGAGCAGTTCTTC.

The rearrangement uses TRBV6-5 and TRBJ2-2; 10 positions match TRBD2. With 2 bases clipped from V and 5 bases from J, the junction kept 5 bases outside the gene matches. CDR3 length equals 16 residues. The germline V gene encodes CDR1 MNHEY and CDR2 SVGAGI. The CDR3 DNA reads TGTGCCAGCAGTTACCCTAGCGGGGGCGGAACCGGGGAGCTGTTTTTT. It specifies CASSYPSGGGTGELFF.

The CDR3 loop is CASSPLISMEQYF. The CDR3 nucleotides read TGCGCCAGCAGCCCCCTTATTAGTATGGAGCAGTACTTC. The V and J genes are TRBV5-1 and TRBJ2-7; D gene ambiguous. CDR3 size: 13 residues. The V and J ends lost 4 bases and 7 bases respectively, with 15 bases between them. Germline CDR1 reads SGHRS; CDR2 reads YFSETQ.

Only a few counts were recorded for this clonotype. This sequence joins TRBV20-1 and TRBJ2-2; D not certain. CDR1 and CDR2 from the germline V gene are DFQATT and SNEGSKA (reference sequence). Between the trimmed V and J ends, which lost 1 base and 4 bases, there was a span of 16 bases. CDR3 length: 16 residues. The CDR3 bases are TGCAGTGCTAGAGTCTGGGGTTTGATTGGCACCGGGGAGCTGTTTTTT. Translating it yields CSARVWGLIGTGELFF.

J is TRBJ1-2 and V is TRBV11-2; 7 bases agree with TRBD1. With 0 bases clipped from V and 8 bases from J, the junction kept 18 bases outside the gene matches. This CDR3 spans 18 amino acids. The germline gives CDR1 SGHAT, CDR2 FQNNGV. CDR3 protein: CASSLEVLRRQGIGGYTF. CDR3 coding DNA: TGTGCCAGCAGCTTAGAGGTTCTTAGACGACAGGGAATAGGAGGCTACACCTTC.

CDR3 sequence reads: CASSYPTGTSTGELFF. Here the CDR3 DNA reads TGTGCCAGCAGTTACCCGACCGGGACTAGCACCGGGGAGCTGTTTTTT. V and J are TRBV6-5 and TRBJ2-2, with TRBD2 matching 8 bases. Trimming removed 2 bases from V and 4 bases from J; junction bases left unmatched: 6. Germline CDR1 MNHEY, CDR2 SVGAGI. This CDR3 comprises 16 residues.

V is TRBV4-1 and J is TRBJ1-2, with D possibly matching TRBD1 (6 bases). Looked up from germline, CDR1 is MGHRA and CDR2 is YSYEKL. Deletions cut 1 base from V and 8 bases from J, with 17 bases between. This CDR3 contains 15 residues. The CDR3 here is CASSQVWSGVGGYTF. CDR3 nucleotides: TGCGCCAGCAGCCAAGTTTGGTCAGGGGTTGGGGGCTACACCTTC.